Shown below are 22 T cell receptor beta chains from a single sample sequenced in a study of shared clonotypes between healthy human individuals. Repertoires were generated with immunoSEQ multiplex PCR, while TCRdb's copy carries only in-frame clones and drops some. The sample gives under 2,500,000 clones, about 94% of which show up once; roughly 0.13% is in the top ten. Source material: naive CD4+ T cells sorted from blood. Subset here: CD45RA+ positively selected. The receptors shown here come from a man aged 18 to 30 in good health.

V is TRBV5-1 and J is TRBJ2-3; tentative D call: TRBD2 (5 bases). V lost 4 bases to trimming and J lost 0 bases, with 18 bases between them. The CDR3 sequence is 17 residues long. Germline CDR1 SGHRS, CDR2 YFSETQ. CDR3 bases: TGCGCCAGCAGCCCCGAGGTAGGGCTAGCTAGCACAGATACGCAGTATTTT. Encoded protein: CASSPEVGLASTDTQYF.

V is TRBV6-1 and J is TRBJ1-4, with TRBD1 matching 7 bases. The CDR3 loop spans 16 amino acids. CDR1 is MNHNS, CDR2 SASEGT, per germline. J lost 4 bases, V lost 4 bases, and 9 bases had no gene match. CDR3 sequence: CASSARTGANNEKLFF. The CDR3 nucleotides are TGTGCCAGCAGTGCCCGCACAGGGGCCAATAATGAAAAACTGTTTTTT.

J is TRBJ2-3 and V is TRBV6-6, with no clear D. Germline V CDR1 and CDR2: MNHNY, SVGAGI (reference sequence). Trimming left V 2 bases short and J 6 bases short, with 6 bases between. The CDR3 is 12 amino acids. The CDR3 sequence is CASSYIVDTQYF. The CDR3 bases are TGTGCCAGCAGTTACATCGTGGATACGCAGTATTTT.

The gene calls are TRBV19 and TRBJ2-7; D possibly corresponds to TRBD1 (6 bases). V lost 3 bases, J lost 3 bases, and 9 bases lay in between. Germline CDR1 reads LNHDA; CDR2 reads SQIVND (reference sequence). The CDR3 extends over 13 amino acids. CDR3 sequence (DNA): TGTGCCAGTAGTATGACAGGAATCTACGAGCAGTACTTC. Amino acids: CASSMTGIYEQYF.

The chain recombines TRBV7-9 with TRBJ1-4; D gene ambiguous. The CDR3 length is 17 residues. V was pared by 0 bases and J by 0 bases, with 11 bases between. Germline V lookup: CDR1 SEHNR, CDR2 FQNEAQ (reference sequence). The CDR3: CASSLAVDPATNEKLFF. CDR3 coding DNA: TGTGCCAGCAGCTTAGCCGTGGATCCGGCAACTAATGAAAAACTGTTTTTT.

The CDR3 nucleotides read TGTGCCAGCAGCTTAGCCAGGGAGAGTGAAAAACTGTTTTTT. Its translation is CASSLARESEKLFF. This chain uses TRBV7-2 with TRBJ1-4, with a possible D match to TRBD1 (5 bases). V dropped 0 bases and J dropped 7 bases, with 9 bases sitting between them. The CDR3 runs to 14 residues. Germline V lookup: CDR1 SGHTA, CDR2 FQGNSA.

A single count supports this clone. The chain has TRBV28 and TRBJ1-2, with 8 positions matching TRBD1. The V and J ends lost 8 bases and 4 bases, in that order; junction bases with no gene match: 3. This CDR3 contains 12 residues. Germline V gene sequence: CDR1 MDHEN, CDR2 SYDVKM. CDR3 region: CASSTGAYGYTF. The CDR3 coding sequence is TGTGCCAGCTCGACAGGGGCCTATGGCTACACCTTC.

The chain employs TRBV28 and TRBJ2-5; D is perhaps TRBD1 (6 bases). Trimming removed 8 bases at V and 4 bases at J, with 17 bases between. Per germline, CDR1 MDHEN and CDR2 SYDVKM. CDR3 length: 14 amino acids. The CDR3 sequence is CASVKQGRRETQYF. The CDR3 DNA reads TGTGCCAGCGTGAAACAGGGACGGCGAGAGACCCAGTACTTC.

This clone has only a few counts. V usage is TRBV19 and J usage is TRBJ2-1; 13 bases are shared with TRBD2. Per germline, CDR1 LNHDA and CDR2 SQIVND (reference sequence). The junction had 5 bases not matched to a gene; V was cut back by 5 bases and J by 1 base. The CDR3 has 17 residues. CDR3 sequence: CASSLGTSGKSYNEQFF. CDR3 in DNA: TGTGCCAGTAGTTTGGGGACTAGCGGGAAATCCTACAATGAGCAGTTCTTC.

This chain connects TRBV7-2 to TRBJ2-5, with D perhaps matching TRBD1 (6 bases). The CDR3 has 14 amino acids. CDR1 is SGHTA and CDR2 is FQGNSA in the germline V gene. The V end lost 4 bases, the J end lost 9 bases, and 18 bases lay between the germline ends. CDR3 coding DNA: TGTGCCAGCAGCTCACCCAGGGGTGATGGGGCCCAGTACTTC. It specifies CASSSPRGDGAQYF.

The rearrangement links TRBV10-3 to TRBJ2-7; no clear D gene. Germline V CDR1 and CDR2: ENHRY, SYGVKD. V was cut by 4 bases and J by 5 bases, with 9 bases left in between. The CDR3 has 12 residues. The CDR3 here is CAISVAGDEQYF. The CDR3 DNA is TGTGCCATCAGTGTGGCCGGCGACGAGCAGTACTTC.

This rearrangement joins TRBV30 to TRBJ2-2; D unresolved. Germline CDR1 reads GTSNPN; CDR2 reads SVGIG (reference sequence). Trimming stripped 2 bases from V and 4 bases from J, with 8 bases between. The CDR3 loop spans 13 amino acids. The DNA of the CDR3 is TGTGCCTGGAGTCCGGAATTCACCGGGGAGCTGTTTTTT. Translated, it gives CAWSPEFTGELFF.

This sequence joins TRBV25-1 and TRBJ1-2; possible D gene TRBD1, 6 bases. The V gene's germline CDR1 is MGHDK and CDR2 SYGVNS. V shed 8 bases and J shed 5 bases, with 15 bases lying between them. This CDR3 region has 13 residues. CDR3 sequence: CASSWGAGYGYTF. CDR3 nucleotide sequence: TGTGCCAGCTCCTGGGGGGCTGGGTATGGCTACACCTTC.

This chain uses TRBV30 with TRBJ1-2; possibly TRBD1 for D (5 bases). Germline CDR1 GTSNPN, CDR2 SVGIG (reference sequence). This CDR3 has 16 amino acids. Trimming pared 4 bases from V and 4 bases from J, leaving 22 bases between. CDR3 nucleotides: TGTGCCTGGACCGCGGAGGGAGGGGTTCGGGGCTATGGCTACACCTTC. Protein product: CAWTAEGGVRGYGYTF.

This chain joins TRBV9 and TRBJ2-7; TRBD2 aligns across 8 bases. Germline V lookup: CDR1 SGDLS, CDR2 YYNGEE. J gave up 2 bases and V 4 bases, and 8 bases lay outside the gene matches. The CDR3 sequence is 15 residues long. The CDR3 sequence: CASSFRAGVAYEQYF. The DNA of the CDR3 is TGTGCCAGCAGCTTTCGAGCGGGAGTAGCCTACGAGCAGTACTTC. The full variable domain, in which reference TRBV9 and TRBJ2-7 provide the parts outside the CDR3, is DSGVTQTPKHLITATGQRVTLRCSPRSGDLSVYWYQQSLDQGLQFLIQYYNGEERAKGNILERFSAQQFPDLHSELNLSSLELGDSALYFCASSFRAGVAYEQYFGPGTRLTVT.

The chain links TRBV7-2 to TRBJ2-2; D is unresolved. CDR3 size: 16 residues. CDR1 and CDR2 from the germline V gene are SGHTA and FQGNSA. With 5 bases removed from V and 1 base from J, the gap between germline ends came to 14 bases. The CDR3 sequence is CASSAKSTVNTGELFF. CDR3 DNA: TGTGCCAGCAGCGCGAAGTCGACGGTGAACACCGGGGAGCTGTTTTTT.

V is TRBV6-5 and J is TRBJ2-7, with D perhaps matching TRBD1 (5 bases). This CDR3 comprises 15 residues. Germline V gene lookup returns CDR1 MNHEY and CDR2 SVGAGI. Between the trimmed V and J ends, which lost 5 bases and 4 bases, there was a span of 18 bases. The CDR3 is CASSPYQGVRYEQYF. The CDR3 bases are TGTGCCAGCAGTCCCTATCAAGGGGTACGGTACGAGCAGTACTTC.

Worth noting for this clone: Other DNA sequences within the sample encode an identical CDR3. The chain recombines TRBV7-9 with TRBJ1-1, with TRBD1 matching 7 bases. V was clipped by 5 bases and J by 1 base; unmatched bases: 1. The CDR3 covers 13 residues. From germline, CDR1 is SEHNR and CDR2 FQNEAQ (reference sequence). Written as DNA, the CDR3 is TGTGCCAGCAGCCGACAGGGGAACACTGAAGCTTTCTTT. Amino acids: CASSRQGNTEAFF.

The rearrangement joins TRBV10-3 to TRBJ2-7; 7 nucleotides agree with TRBD2. CDR1 is ENHRY, CDR2 SYGVKD, per germline. With 6 bases clipped from V and 3 bases from J, the junction kept 11 bases outside the gene matches. CDR3 size: 15 residues. CDR3 coding DNA: TGTGCCATCAGCGAAACAGCGGGACCCGGCTACGAGCAGTACTTC. Encoded protein: CAISETAGPGYEQYF.

This sequence joins TRBV5-1 and TRBJ1-5; D remains unclear. The CDR3 runs to 16 residues. With 0 bases removed from V and 6 bases from J, the gap between germline ends came to 16 bases. CDR1 and CDR2 from the germline V gene are SGHRS and YFSETQ. CDR3 amino acids: CASSLDRLGSGQPQHF. In nucleotides, the CDR3 is TGCGCCAGCAGCTTGGACCGGCTGGGGTCGGGTCAGCCCCAGCATTTT.

The CDR3 DNA reads TGTGCCAGCAGCTTAGCGACAGGGGGCGGTCGATCTGGGGCCAACGTCCTGACTTTC. Amino acids: CASSLATGGGRSGANVLTF. The chain is built from TRBV11-1 and TRBJ2-6, with 10 bases aligning to TRBD1. The germline CDR1 and CDR2 sequences are SGHAT and FQDESV (reference sequence). J was trimmed by 1 base and V by 0 bases; bases with no gene match: 6. The CDR3 loop spans 19 amino acids.

The chain couples TRBV7-2 to TRBJ2-1; possibly TRBD1 for D (5 bases). Trimming stripped 5 bases from V and 5 bases from J, with 13 bases between. CDR3 length: 14 amino acids. Germline V gene data show CDR1 as SGHTA and CDR2 as FQGNSA. The CDR3 loop is CASSPMNRNNEQFF. CDR3 nucleotide sequence: TGTGCCAGCAGCCCCATGAACAGGAACAATGAGCAGTTCTTC.